This entry lists 4 T cell receptor beta chains sequenced from one sample in a study of cytomegalovirus exposure and HLA in healthy donors. The PCR contained 60 Vbeta and 13 Jbeta primers. Some clones are missing from TCRdb's copy, which holds only in-frame ones; the method was immunoSEQ multiplex PCR. The table has under 150,000 clones, over 70% seen once. Specimen: PBMCs. The receptors shown here come from a woman aged 60 to 75 in good health and CMV-seropositive.

This clone was picked up a small number of times. The chain recombines TRBV28 with TRBJ1-2; a possible D gene is TRBD1 (5 bases). V lost 5 bases, J lost 5 bases, and 18 bases lay in between. The CDR3 has 15 residues. Germline lookup yields CDR1 MDHEN and CDR2 SYDVKM. The CDR3 reads CASSPGGGAVYGYTF. CDR3 nucleotide sequence: TGTGCCAGCAGTCCCGGGGGAGGGGCGGTTTATGGCTACACCTTC.

The chain couples TRBV7-9 to TRBJ1-2, with 7 bases matching TRBD1. The germline V gene has CDR1 SEHNR and CDR2 FQNEAQ (reference sequence). V gave up 4 bases and J gave up 6 bases; unmatched junction bases: 5. There are 13 residues in the CDR3. CDR3 region: CASSSPGTDGYTF. CDR3 coding DNA: TGTGCCAGCAGCTCTCCCGGGACAGATGGCTACACCTTC.

The chain is built from TRBV6-5 and TRBJ1-5; 10 bases are shared with TRBD1. Germline V gives CDR1 MNHEY, CDR2 SVGAGI. V gave up 2 bases and J gave up 5 bases; unmatched junction bases: 3. This CDR3 comprises 15 residues. CDR3 sequence (DNA): TGTGCCAGCAGTTACACCGGGACAGGGGATCAGCCCCAGCATTTT. This gives the protein CASSYTGTGDQPQHF.

This chain uses TRBV6-5 with TRBJ2-1; TRBD1 matches 9 bases. This CDR3 region has 14 residues. The V gene end was trimmed by 6 bases and the J gene end by 8 bases; junction bases not matched to a gene: 8. Germline CDR1 reads MNHEY; CDR2 reads SVGAGI. The CDR3 region is CASSGTGWAYEQFF. CDR3 sequence (DNA): TGTGCCAGCAGCGGGACAGGGTGGGCATATGAGCAGTTCTTC.